Listed below are T cell receptor beta chains from one sample, sequenced in a study of identical twins. TCRdb reprocessed the 5' RACE reads with MiXCR, giving one entry per CDR3 protein. The sample contains 240,000 or so distinct CDR3 sequences, 8% to 11% of which appear only once. The sample was memory T cells sorted from blood. The source is a man between 45 and 60 years old in good health. CDR3s include the opening cysteine and the closing phenylalanine or tryptophan. The D gene is left open where the match is weak. Not all rows give a size; the values are once, few, many and, for expanded clones, a class.

J gene | clone size | CDR3 length | V gene | D gene | CDR3 protein | CDR3 DNA
TRBJ2-5 | few | 13 | TRBV4-1 | NA | CASSQTGLETQYF | TGCGCCAGCAGCCAAACAGGGTTGGAGACCCAGTACTTC
TRBJ2-5 | NA | 16 | TRBV12-3/TRBV12-4 | TRBD2 | CASSLAGAGGAETQYF | TGTGCCAGCAGTTTAGCCGGAGCGGGGGGTGCAGAGACCCAGTACTTC
TRBJ1-2 | few | 14 | TRBV20-1 | TRBD1 | CSASQQGAGYGYTF | TGCAGTGCTAGCCAACAGGGGGCTGGCTATGGCTACACCTTC
TRBJ2-3 | few | 14 | TRBV9 | NA | CASSVQEFADTQYF | TGTGCCAGCAGCGTACAAGAGTTTGCAGATACGCAGTATTTT
TRBJ2-3 | NA | 14 | TRBV29-1 | TRBD2 | CSVGGRVGADTQYF | TGCAGCGTAGGCGGGAGGGTTGGGGCAGATACGCAGTATTTT
TRBJ2-1 | many | 16 | TRBV10-3 | NA | CAISQPPLRESDEQFF | TGTGCCATCAGCCAACCACCACTACGGGAATCGGATGAGCAGTTCTTC
TRBJ2-7 | few | 17 | TRBV6-5 | TRBD2 | CASSYSISGGRTDEQYF | TGTGCCAGCAGTTACTCGATTTCTGGCGGGAGGACCGACGAGCAGTACTTC
TRBJ2-7 | few | 13 | TRBV5-1 | NA | CASRATGSYEQYF | TGCGCCAGCAGAGCTACGGGCAGCTACGAGCAGTACTTC
TRBJ1-2 | many | 13 | TRBV12-3/TRBV12-4 | NA | CASSPDRSYGYTF | TGTGCCAGCAGTCCCGACAGGAGCTATGGCTACACCTTC
TRBJ2-3 | NA | 15 | TRBV28 | TRBD1 | CASSLRQGLTDTQYF | TGTGCCAGCAGTCTCCGACAGGGGCTTACAGATACGCAGTATTTT
TRBJ2-3 | many | 16 | TRBV6-2/TRBV6-3 | TRBD2 | CASSYSDRDYTDTQYF | TGTGCCAGCAGTTACTCGGACCGGGACTACACAGATACGCAGTATTTT
TRBJ2-5 | many | 15 | TRBV4-1 | NA | CASSQDRGRGETQYF | TGCGCCAGCAGCCAAGATCGGGGAAGGGGAGAGACCCAGTACTTC
TRBJ1-1 | few | 14 | TRBV18 | NA | CASSPGPSGAEAFF | TGTGCCAGCTCACCAGGGCCCTCGGGAGCCGAAGCTTTCTTT
TRBJ2-1 | few | 12 | TRBV20-1 | NA | CSARAGSGEQFF | TGCAGTGCTAGAGCAGGGAGCGGGGAGCAGTTCTTC
TRBJ1-1 | NA | 15 | TRBV4-3 | NA | CASSQAVVGDTEAFF | TGCGCCAGCAGCCAAGCAGTAGTTGGGGACACTGAAGCTTTCTTT
TRBJ2-7 | many | 12 | TRBV2 | NA | CASRLQGRLEYF | TGTGCCAGCAGGTTACAGGGGAGGTTGGAGTACTTC
TRBJ1-2 | many | 14 | TRBV12-3/TRBV12-4 | TRBD1 | CASRGQGRYYGYTF | TGTGCCAGCAGGGGACAGGGGAGGTACTATGGCTACACCTTC
TRBJ2-3 | NA | 16 | TRBV28 | NA | CASSWGSRGGADTQYF | TGTGCCAGCAGCTGGGGCAGCAGGGGGGGGGCAGATACGCAGTATTTT